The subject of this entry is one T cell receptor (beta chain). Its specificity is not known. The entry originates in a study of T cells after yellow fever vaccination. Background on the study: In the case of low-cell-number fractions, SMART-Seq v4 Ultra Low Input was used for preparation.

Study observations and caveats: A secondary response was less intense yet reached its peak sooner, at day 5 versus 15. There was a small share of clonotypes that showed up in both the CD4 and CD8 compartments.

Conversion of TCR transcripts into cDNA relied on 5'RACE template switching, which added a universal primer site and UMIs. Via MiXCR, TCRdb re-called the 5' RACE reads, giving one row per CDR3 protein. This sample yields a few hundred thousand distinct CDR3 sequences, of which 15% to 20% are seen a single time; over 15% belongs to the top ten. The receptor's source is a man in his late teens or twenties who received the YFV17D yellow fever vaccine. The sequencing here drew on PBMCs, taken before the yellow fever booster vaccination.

The CDR3 DNA reads as TGTGCCAGCAGCCACGCCGAAGGACAGGGGGGGATTGAAGCTTTCTTT. Amino acid sequence: CASSHAEGQGGIEAFF. The rearrangement joins TRBV4-2 to TRBJ1-1; 10 bases fit TRBD1. The germline V gene encodes CDR1 LGHNA and CDR2 YNFKEQ. There are 16 residues in the CDR3. Trimming cost V 3 bases and J 7 bases; bases outside gene matches: 11.